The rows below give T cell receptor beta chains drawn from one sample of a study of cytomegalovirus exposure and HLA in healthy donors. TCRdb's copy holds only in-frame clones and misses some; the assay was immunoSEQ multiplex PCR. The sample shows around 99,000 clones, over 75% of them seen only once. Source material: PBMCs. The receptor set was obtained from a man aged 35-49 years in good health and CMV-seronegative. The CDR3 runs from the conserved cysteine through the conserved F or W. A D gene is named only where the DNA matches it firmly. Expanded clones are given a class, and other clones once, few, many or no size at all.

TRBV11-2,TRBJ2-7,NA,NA,CASRTRDTASYEQYF,TGTGCCAGCCGCACCCGGGACACAGCCTCCTACGAGCAGTACTTC
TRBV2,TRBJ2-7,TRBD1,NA,CASRTHGSPTGGDEQYF,TGTGCCAGCAGAACACACGGATCCCCGACAGGGGGCGACGAGCAGTACTTC
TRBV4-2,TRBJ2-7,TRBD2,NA,CASSQALGGNYEQYF,TGTGCCAGCAGCCAAGCACTGGGAGGGAACTACGAGCAGTACTTC
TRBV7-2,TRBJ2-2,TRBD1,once,CASKAGGLTGELFF,TGTGCCAGTAAAGCAGGGGGCCTAACCGGGGAGCTGTTTTTT
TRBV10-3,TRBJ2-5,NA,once,CAISEDGGRETQYF,TGTGCCATCAGTGAGGACGGGGGACGAGAGACCCAGTACTTC
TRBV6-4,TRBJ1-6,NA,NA,CASSYRADNSPLHF,TGTGCCAGCAGTTACAGGGCCGATAATTCACCCCTCCACTTT
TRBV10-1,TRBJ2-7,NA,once,CASSVAHPSYEQYF,TGCGCCAGCAGTGTGGCCCACCCGTCCTACGAGCAGTACTTC
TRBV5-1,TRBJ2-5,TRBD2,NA,CASSLRSASGTETQYF,TGCGCCAGCAGCTTGCGGTCGGCTAGCGGGACAGAGACCCAGTACTTC
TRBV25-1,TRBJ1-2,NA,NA,CASRAGVGALNYGYTF,TGTGCCAGCAGGGCAGGGGTTGGGGCTTTGAACTATGGCTACACCTTC
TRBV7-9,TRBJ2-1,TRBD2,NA,CASSLGGGVEQFF,TGTGCCAGCAGCTTAGGGGGGGGAGTAGAGCAGTTCTTC
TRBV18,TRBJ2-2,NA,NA,CASSPLKRPTSTGELFF,TGTGCCAGCTCACCACTGAAACGCCCAACGAGCACCGGGGAGCTGTTTTTT
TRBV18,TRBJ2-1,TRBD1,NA,CASSPRQGADEQFF,TGTGCCAGCTCCCCCAGGCAGGGGGCCGATGAGCAGTTCTTC
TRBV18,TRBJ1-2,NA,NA,CASSALATLDSGYTF,TGTGCCAGCTCAGCTCTTGCGACTCTCGACTCTGGCTACACCTTC
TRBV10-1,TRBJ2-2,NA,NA,CASAETPTGELFF,TGCGCCAGTGCTGAGACTCCCACCGGGGAGCTGTTTTTT
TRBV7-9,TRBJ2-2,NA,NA,CASSSTVNGELFF,TGTGCCAGCAGCTCCACAGTGAACGGGGAGCTGTTTTTT
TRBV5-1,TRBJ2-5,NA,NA,CASSPVREETQYF,TGCGCCAGCAGCCCGGTTCGAGAGGAGACCCAGTACTTC
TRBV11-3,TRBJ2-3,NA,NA,CASSRTGIDTQYF,TGTGCCAGCAGCCGGACGGGGATAGATACGCAGTATTTT
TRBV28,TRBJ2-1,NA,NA,CASSPRPRGDNEQFF,TGTGCCAGCAGTCCTAGGCCCAGGGGCGACAATGAGCAGTTCTTC
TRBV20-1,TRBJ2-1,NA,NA,CSAGLYNEQFF,TGCAGTGCGGGCCTCTACAATGAGCAGTTCTTC
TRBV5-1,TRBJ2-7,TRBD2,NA,CATQENPGTSVPEQYF,TGCGCCACCCAGGAGAATCCCGGGACTAGCGTTCCCGAGCAGTACTTC
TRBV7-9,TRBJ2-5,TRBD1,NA,CSVRTGQETQYF,TGTTCCGTCCGGACAGGACAAGAGACCCAGTACTTC
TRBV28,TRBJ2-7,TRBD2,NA,CASSLAGSISYEQYF,TGTGCCAGCAGCCTAGCGGGGTCCATCTCCTACGAGCAGTACTTC
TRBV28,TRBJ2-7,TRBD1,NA,CASSSTGTGTYEQYF,TGTGCCAGCAGTTCAACCGGGACAGGTACCTACGAGCAGTACTTC
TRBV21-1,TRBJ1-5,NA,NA,CASSRTQYSNQPQHF,TGTGCCAGCAGCAGGACACAGTATAGCAATCAGCCCCAGCATTTT
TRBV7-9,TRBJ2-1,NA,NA,CASSLAGLLGNEQLF,TGTGCCAGCAGCTTAGCGGGACTCCTCGGGAATGAGCAGCTCTTC
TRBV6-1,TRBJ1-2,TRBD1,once,CASRTGPPNYGYTF,TGTGCCAGCAGGACAGGGCCCCCGAACTATGGCTACACCTTC
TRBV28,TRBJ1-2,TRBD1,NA,CASRPQGAQNYGYTF,TGTGCCAGCAGGCCCCAGGGGGCGCAAAACTATGGCTACACCTTC
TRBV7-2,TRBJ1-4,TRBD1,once,CASRAQGTGAEKLFF,TGTGCCAGCAGGGCCCAAGGGACAGGGGCCGAAAAACTGTTTTTT
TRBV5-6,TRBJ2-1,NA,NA,CARSLSLREQFF,TGTGCCCGCAGCCTTAGCCTGCGTGAGCAGTTCTTC
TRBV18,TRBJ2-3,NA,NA,CASSPWDPGSDTQYF,TGTGCCAGCTCACCATGGGATCCAGGGTCAGATACGCAGTATTTT
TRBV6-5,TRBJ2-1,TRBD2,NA,CASSVGLAGPGEQFF,TGTGCCAGCAGCGTAGGACTAGCGGGACCGGGGGAGCAGTTCTTC
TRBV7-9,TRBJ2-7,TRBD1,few,CASSSSDRGQVHEQYF,TGTGCCAGCAGCTCTTCGGACAGGGGGCAAGTCCACGAGCAGTACTTC
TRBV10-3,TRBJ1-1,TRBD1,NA,CAIRDRGRGTEAFF,TGTGCCATCCGGGACAGGGGGCGCGGCACTGAAGCTTTCTTT